This TCR beta chain was sequenced for a study of shared clonotypes between healthy human individuals. Repertoires were generated with immunoSEQ multiplex PCR, while TCRdb's copy carries only in-frame clones and drops some. This sample has roughly 2.1 million clones, with about 92% found just once. Naive CD8 cells, CD45RO-negative and positively selected for CCR7, excluded terminally differentiated effector memory CD45RA+ cells. Study-level findings and limits: Represented genetic and exposure-history diversity was restricted by having few donors. Incompleteness in sorted-subset sequencing, despite large depth, was shown by rarefaction.

Germline CDR1 reads SGDLS; CDR2 reads YYNGEE. Trimming took 3 bases from V and 4 from J, leaving 13 bases between them. The CDR3 length is 14 residues. To note about this clone: The antigen is undetermined.

The sequencing input was naive CD8+ T cells from PBMCs. The clonotype comes from a man aged 18 to 29 in good health. Some clones in this sample may be carry-over from other donors' samples. The V gene is TRBV9, the J gene TRBJ1-2, with a tentative D call TRBD1 (5 bases). The CDR3 region is CASSARDSFYGYTF. The CDR3 nucleotides read TGTGCCAGCAGCGCCCGAGACAGTTTCTATGGCTACACCTTC.